A single sample is the source of the 18 T cell receptor beta chains below, sequenced in a study of naive and memory T cell subsets. The beta constant-region primer was an equimolar mix of two oligonucleotides covering TRBC1 and TRBC2. Ligated cDNA was amplified by four rounds of PCR with nested alpha and beta constant-region primers and SP2. TCRdb reprocessed the UMI-ligation and nested PCR reads with MiXCR, giving one entry per CDR3 protein. The sample holds 30,000 to 40,000 distinct CDR3 sequences, approximately 17% seen once. Specimen: effector memory CD4+ T cells from blood. Specified subset: effector memory, CD45RA- CD27-. Receptors were obtained from a human donor in good health.

The V and J genes are TRBV7-2 and TRBJ2-1, with D tentatively TRBD1 (5 bases). V gave up 5 bases and J gave up 7 bases, with 21 bases separating them. The CDR3 runs 16 residues. The germline V gene has CDR1 SGHTA and CDR2 FQGNSA. The CDR3 nucleotides read TGTGCCAGCAGCCCAGACAGCCTCCTAATGGTGAATGAGCAGTTCTTC. Protein sequence: CASSPDSLLMVNEQFF. Variable domain in full (rest from reference TRBV7-2 and TRBJ2-1): GAGVSQSPSNKVTEKGKDVELRCDPISGHTALYWYRQSLGQGLEFLIYFQGNSAPDKSGLPSDRFSAERTGGSVSTLTIQRTQQEDSAVYLCASSPDSLLMVNEQFFGPGTRLTVL.

The rearrangement joins TRBV20-1 to TRBJ2-1, with 7 bases identical to TRBD1. This CDR3 has 13 amino acids. Germline values: CDR1 DFQATT, CDR2 SNEGSKA (reference sequence). V lost 7 bases, J lost 7 bases, and 10 bases stayed unmatched. This CDR3 reads CSGTNDRVNEQFF. In nucleotides, the CDR3 is TGCAGTGGCACAAACGACAGGGTGAATGAGCAGTTCTTC.

The gene calls are TRBV20-1 and TRBJ1-1, with 7 nucleotides matching TRBD1. Germline CDR1 reads DFQATT; CDR2 reads SNEGSKA (reference sequence). There are 16 residues in the CDR3. J was trimmed by 1 base and V by 0 bases; bases with no gene match: 8. CDR3 sequence (DNA): TGCAGTGCTAGAGATCCCAGGGGGATTAGGAACACTGAAGCTTTCTTT. It is translated as CSARDPRGIRNTEAFF.

This clonotype was detected ten times or more. CDR3 nucleotides: TGCAGTGCCCCGAGGCCGGAGAATCTCTATGGCTACACCTTC. Translating it yields CSAPRPENLYGYTF. The chain uses TRBV20-1 and TRBJ1-2; D gene unclear. This CDR3 has 14 residues. CDR1 is DFQATT and CDR2 is SNEGSKA in the germline V gene (reference sequence). V lost 6 bases and J 4 bases, leaving 18 bases between the germline ends.

The genes are TRBV6-6 and TRBJ2-7; 9 nucleotides match TRBD2. Germline V CDR1 and CDR2: MNHNY, SVGAGI (reference sequence). The CDR3 is 18 amino acids. The V and J ends lost 2 bases and 2 bases, in that order; junction bases with no gene match: 13. The DNA of the CDR3 is TGTGCCAGCAGTTACCCACCAGCGGGAGGAACTAAAGCCTACGAGCAGTACTTC. Protein sequence: CASSYPPAGGTKAYEQYF.

This sequence joins TRBV12-3 or TRBV12-4 and TRBJ2-1; 7 positions match TRBD2. CDR3 length equals 15 residues. V lost 5 bases and J lost 5; bases outside the gene matches: 9. CDR3 coding DNA: TGTGCCAGCAGTCCGGAGGGGACTACCCACAATGAGCAGTTCTTC. This translates into CASSPEGTTHNEQFF.

This clonotype was counted a few times. V and J are TRBV28 and TRBJ1-6; no clear D gene. The germline V and J ends were trimmed by 8 bases and 7 bases, with 15 bases remaining between them. This CDR3 has 14 amino acids. Germline V CDR1 and CDR2: MDHEN, SYDVKM. CDR3 residues: CASHQQTQNSPLHF. CDR3 DNA sequence: TGTGCCAGCCACCAACAGACCCAAAATTCACCCCTCCACTTT. The full variable domain, its missing parts supplied by reference TRBV28 and TRBJ1-6, is DVKVTQSSRYLVKRTGEKVFLECVQDMDHENMFWYRQDPGLGLRLIYFSYDVKMKEKGDIPEGYSVSREKKERFSLILESASTNQTSMYLCASHQQTQNSPLHFGNGTRLTVT.

The V and J genes are TRBV5-4 and TRBJ1-6, with D maybe TRBD1 (6 bases). This CDR3 is built from 15 residues. The V gene lost 0 bases and the J gene lost 6 bases, with 10 bases spanning the gap. Germline CDR1 and CDR2: SGHNT and YYREEE (reference sequence). This chain's CDR3 is CASSLVEGGNSPLHF. The CDR3 nucleotides are TGTGCCAGCAGCTTGGTTGAAGGGGGTAATTCACCCCTCCACTTT.

This clonotype was found many times. V is TRBV7-8 and J is TRBJ2-4; 7 bases are a match to TRBD2. Trimming cost V 1 base and J 15 bases; bases outside gene matches: 6. The CDR3 totals 12 residues. The germline CDR1 and CDR2 sequences are SGHVS and FQNEAQ. This chain's CDR3 is CASSLVAGARYF. The CDR3 DNA is TGTGCCAGCAGCTTAGTAGCGGGCGCCCGGTACTTC.

This clonotype showed up just a few times. The chain recombines TRBV29-1 with TRBJ2-5; D may match TRBD1 or TRBD2 (5 bases each). Trimming removed 4 bases at V and 4 bases at J, with 10 bases between. The CDR3 loop spans 12 amino acids. Germline V CDR1 and CDR2: SQVTM, ANQGSEA. CDR3 sequence reads: CSVGGTGETQYF. The CDR3 region has the DNA TGCAGCGTTGGGGGGACGGGAGAGACCCAGTACTTC.

Only a few counts were recorded for this clonotype. V gene TRBV9 combines with J gene TRBJ2-3, with 14 bases that match TRBD2. Germline CDR1 SGDLS, CDR2 YYNGEE. Losses at the gene ends were 1 base for V and 6 bases for J; bases not matched to a gene: 13. The length of the CDR3 is 19 residues. CDR3 sequence: CASSVKGGGLAGGGDTQYF. The CDR3 coding sequence is TGTGCCAGCAGCGTAAAGGGCGGCGGACTAGCGGGAGGAGGGGATACGCAGTATTTT.

This clonotype has just a few counts. CDR3 DNA: TGTGCCAGCAGAAGTTTTTATAGGGGGAGCACAGATACGCAGTATTTT. Its protein product is CASRSFYRGSTDTQYF. The chain combines TRBV12-3 or TRBV12-4 with TRBJ2-3, with D possibly TRBD1 on 6 matching bases. The CDR3 covers 16 residues. The germline V and J ends were trimmed by 6 bases and 0 bases, with 16 bases remaining between them.

The chain employs TRBV7-2 and TRBJ1-5; unclear D gene. The germline V and J ends were trimmed by 5 bases and 0 bases, with 14 bases remaining between them. CDR3 length: 16 residues. The V gene's germline CDR1 is SGHTA and CDR2 FQGNSA. For the CDR3, the DNA is TGTGCCAGCAGCGTAAAGGGAGCCTCTAGCAATCAGCCCCAGCATTTT. Protein sequence: CASSVKGASSNQPQHF. Using reference TRBV7-2 and TRBJ1-5 for the parts outside the CDR3, the full variable domain is GAGVSQSPSNKVTEKGKDVELRCDPISGHTALYWYRQSLGQGLEFLIYFQGNSAPDKSGLPSDRFSAERTGGSVSTLTIQRTQQEDSAVYLCASSVKGASSNQPQHFGDGTRLSIL.

This clonotype was seen ten or more times. The chain couples TRBV5-1 to TRBJ1-1, with D hard to call. Trimming removed 0 bases at V and 1 base at J, with 7 bases between. This CDR3 has 14 amino acids. Per the germline V gene, CDR1 is SGHRS and CDR2 is YFSETQ. DNA of the CDR3: TGCGCCAGCAGCTTGGAAGTCGGGAACACTGAAGCTTTCTTT. Its translation: CASSLEVGNTEAFF.

This clonotype was counted at least ten times. This rearrangement joins TRBV2 to TRBJ1-5; D remains ambiguous. This CDR3 is 15 amino acids long. Trimming removed 3 bases from V and 0 bases from J, with 9 bases in between. Per germline, CDR1 SNHLY and CDR2 FYNNEI. The DNA of the CDR3 is TGTGCCAGCAGTGAGGTCGATTATAGCAATCAGCCCCAGCATTTT. It translates to CASSEVDYSNQPQHF.

This clonotype was seen only a few times. The rearrangement uses TRBV29-1 and TRBJ1-2; tentatively, D is TRBD1 (5 bases). Trimming stripped 1 base from V and 2 bases from J, with 14 bases between. The CDR3 totals 15 residues. CDR1 and CDR2 from the germline V gene are SQVTM and ANQGSEA. CDR3 nucleotide sequence: TGCAGCGTTGAAGGACAGAGTGTAAGAAACTATGGCTACACCTTC. The encoded protein is CSVEGQSVRNYGYTF.

The chain couples TRBV7-3 to TRBJ2-1; D tentatively reads TRBD1 or TRBD2 (6 bases each). CDR3 length: 15 residues. The V gene's germline CDR1 is SGHTA and CDR2 FQGTGA. The V and J ends lost 2 bases and 8 bases respectively, with 16 bases between them. This chain's CDR3 is CASSLRGLALDEQFF. Here the CDR3 DNA reads TGTGCCAGCAGCTTACGGGGGCTAGCGCTGGATGAGCAGTTCTTC. Full variable domain (outside the CDR3, taken from reference TRBV7-3 and TRBJ2-1): GAGVSQTPSNKVTEKGKYVELRCDPISGHTALYWYRQSLGQGPEFLIYFQGTGAADDSGLPNDRFFAVRPEGSVSTLKIQRTERGDSAVYLCASSLRGLALDEQFFGPGTRLTVL.

The chain employs TRBV19 and TRBJ1-5; D might be TRBD1 (6 bases). Looked up from germline, CDR1 is LNHDA and CDR2 is SQIVND (reference sequence). The CDR3 totals 15 residues. V was trimmed by 0 bases and J by 1 base, leaving 7 bases between them. The CDR3 DNA sequence: TGTGCCAGTAGTATAGACAGGGGAAGCAATCAGCCCCAGCATTTT. Residues: CASSIDRGSNQPQHF.